The sequence of this T cell receptor (beta chain) was determined in a study of T cell changes during pregnancy in multiple sclerosis. The method was immunoSEQ multiplex PCR; TCRdb's version includes in-frame clones alone and lacks a portion of them. The table shows 90,000 to 100,000 clones, with around 93% occurring only once. This sample comprised peripheral blood, obtained in the third trimester of pregnancy. This clonotype was sampled from a female donor with multiple sclerosis, enrolled in a pregnancy study.

CDR3 nucleotide sequence: TGTGCCACATCCTGGGACAGCTACAATGAGCAGTTCTTC. Protein: CATSWDSYNEQFF. This chain connects TRBV7-8 to TRBJ2-1; 7 nucleotides agree with TRBD1. This CDR3 is built from 13 residues. J was trimmed by 3 bases and V by 10 bases; bases with no gene match: 6. Germline loops: CDR1 SGHVS, CDR2 FQNEAQ.